These T cell receptor beta chains were read from a single sample in a study of T cell responses to AZD1222 COVID-19 vaccine. Sequencing used immunoSEQ multiplex PCR; TCRdb keeps in-frame clones, though not all of them. The sample has about 130,000 clones, around 92% seen once. The source was peripheral blood, collected on day 0 of AZD1222 vaccination. The receptors stem from an adult in good health. CDR3s include the opening cysteine and the closing phenylalanine or tryptophan. D genes are given only for firm matches. Expanded clones get a size class; other rows say once, few or many, or leave the size out.

cdr3_aa: CASRLGAGSNQPQHF
cdr3_nt: TGTGCCAGCCGTTTGGGGGCGGGGAGCAATCAGCCCCAGCATTTT
v_call: TRBV28
j_call: TRBJ1-5
d_call: .
clone_size: .

cdr3_aa: CASSPRGATGNGYTF
cdr3_nt: TGTGCCAGCTCACCGAGGGGGGCGACAGGGAATGGCTACACCTTC
v_call: TRBV18
j_call: TRBJ1-2
d_call: TRBD1
clone_size: once

cdr3_aa: CASSLGSRDTGELFF
cdr3_nt: TGCGCCAGCAGCTTAGGGAGTAGGGACACCGGGGAGCTGTTTTTT
v_call: TRBV5-1
j_call: TRBJ2-2
d_call: .
clone_size: .

cdr3_aa: CASSRRGYGYTF
cdr3_nt: TGTGCCAGCAGTAGGAGGGGCTATGGCTACACCTTC
v_call: TRBV11-2
j_call: TRBJ1-2
d_call: .
clone_size: .

cdr3_aa: CASSYRAGLSYEQYF
cdr3_nt: TGTGCCAGCAGTTACCGAGCGGGACTCTCCTACGAGCAGTACTTC
v_call: TRBV6-2/TRBV6-3
j_call: TRBJ2-7
d_call: TRBD2
clone_size: .

cdr3_aa: CASSPTGGVQETQYF
cdr3_nt: TGTGCCAGCAGCCCAACCGGGGGTGTTCAAGAGACCCAGTACTTC
v_call: TRBV3-1/TRBV3-2
j_call: TRBJ2-5
d_call: .
clone_size: .

cdr3_aa: CASSQDWLGTDTQYF
cdr3_nt: TGCGCCAGCAGCCAAGATTGGCTTGGCACAGATACGCAGTATTTT
v_call: TRBV4-1
j_call: TRBJ2-3
d_call: .
clone_size: .

cdr3_aa: CASISQGDETQYF
cdr3_nt: TGTGCCAGCATCTCACAGGGGGATGAGACCCAGTACTTC
v_call: TRBV2
j_call: TRBJ2-5
d_call: TRBD1
clone_size: .

cdr3_aa: CASSARLGDNSPLHF
cdr3_nt: TGTGCCAGCAGCGCCAGGCTGGGGGATAATTCACCCCTCCACTTT
v_call: TRBV9
j_call: TRBJ1-6
d_call: .
clone_size: .

cdr3_aa: CAISEGGTGNTAQYF
cdr3_nt: TGTGCCATCAGTGAGGGAGGGACAGGGAATACCGCCCAGTACTTC
v_call: TRBV10-3
j_call: TRBJ2-5
d_call: TRBD1
clone_size: .

cdr3_aa: CASSTDDPARAVDTEAFF
cdr3_nt: TGTGCCAGTAGTACCGATGACCCCGCCCGCGCGGTGGACACTGAAGCTTTCTTT
v_call: TRBV19
j_call: TRBJ1-1
d_call: .
clone_size: .

cdr3_aa: CASSRDRGNTIYF
cdr3_nt: TGTGCCAGCTCACGCGACAGAGGAAACACCATATATTTT
v_call: TRBV18
j_call: TRBJ1-3
d_call: .
clone_size: .

cdr3_aa: CASSQAGDSEAFF
cdr3_nt: TGTGCCAGCAGCCAAGCGGGGGATTCTGAAGCTTTCTTT
v_call: TRBV4-2
j_call: TRBJ1-1
d_call: .
clone_size: .

cdr3_aa: CATSEGAGNTGELFF
cdr3_nt: TGTGCCACCAGTGAAGGCGCGGGGAACACCGGGGAGCTGTTTTTT
v_call: TRBV24-1
j_call: TRBJ2-2
d_call: .
clone_size: .

cdr3_aa: CASSPFGGAANEKLFF
cdr3_nt: TGTGCCAGCAGTCCTTTCGGTGGGGCGGCTAATGAAAAACTGTTTTTT
v_call: TRBV5-6
j_call: TRBJ1-4
d_call: .
clone_size: .

cdr3_aa: CASSLGQGGNTEAFF
cdr3_nt: TGTGCCAGCAGCTTAGGACAGGGTGGGAACACTGAAGCTTTCTTT
v_call: TRBV7-2
j_call: TRBJ1-1
d_call: TRBD1
clone_size: .

cdr3_aa: CASSRTPGQIYGYTF
cdr3_nt: TGCGCCAGCAGCCGGACCCCCGGGCAGATCTATGGCTACACCTTC
v_call: TRBV4-3
j_call: TRBJ1-2
d_call: .
clone_size: .

cdr3_aa: CAISESRTIFQFF
cdr3_nt: TGTGCCATCAGTGAGTCTCGGACTATTTTCCAGTTCTTC
v_call: TRBV10-3
j_call: TRBJ2-1
d_call: .
clone_size: .

cdr3_aa: CASSPDGTEAFF
cdr3_nt: TGTGCCAGCAGCCCAGACGGCACTGAAGCTTTCTTT
v_call: TRBV11-2
j_call: TRBJ1-1
d_call: .
clone_size: few

cdr3_aa: CASSPVAGGVNTEAFF
cdr3_nt: TGTGCCAGCTCACCCGTGGCAGGGGGGGTGAACACTGAAGCTTTCTTT
v_call: TRBV18
j_call: TRBJ1-1
d_call: TRBD1
clone_size: once

cdr3_aa: CASRKGQGSYEQYF
cdr3_nt: TGTGCCAGCAGAAAGGGACAGGGCTCCTACGAGCAGTACTTC
v_call: TRBV25-1
j_call: TRBJ2-7
d_call: TRBD1
clone_size: .

cdr3_aa: CASSQGYSGNTIYF
cdr3_nt: TGTGCCAGCAGTCAGGGTTACTCTGGAAACACCATATATTTT
v_call: TRBV28
j_call: TRBJ1-3
d_call: .
clone_size: .

cdr3_aa: CASSLRTGGGNEQFF
cdr3_nt: TGCGCCAGCAGCCTTAGGACAGGGGGGGGCAATGAGCAGTTCTTC
v_call: TRBV4-3
j_call: TRBJ2-1
d_call: TRBD1
clone_size: .

cdr3_aa: CASSPLTEQYF
cdr3_nt: TGTGCCAGCAGTCCCCTCACCGAGCAGTACTTC
v_call: TRBV12-3/TRBV12-4
j_call: TRBJ2-7
d_call: .
clone_size: .

cdr3_aa: CASSPTSGGSSSYEQYF
cdr3_nt: TGTGCCAGCTCACCGACTAGCGGGGGATCGAGCTCCTACGAGCAGTACTTC
v_call: TRBV18
j_call: TRBJ2-7
d_call: TRBD2
clone_size: once

cdr3_aa: CASSFSMLGTEAFF
cdr3_nt: TGCGCCAGCAGCTTTAGTATGCTGGGCACTGAAGCTTTCTTT
v_call: TRBV5-1
j_call: TRBJ1-1
d_call: .
clone_size: few

cdr3_aa: CASSPGQGENIQYF
cdr3_nt: TGTGCCAGCAGCCCGGGACAGGGGGAAAACATTCAGTACTTC
v_call: TRBV2
j_call: TRBJ2-4
d_call: TRBD1
clone_size: once

cdr3_aa: CASSQGPGRAYEQYF
cdr3_nt: TGCGCCAGCAGCCAAGGGCCGGGACGGGCCTACGAGCAGTACTTC
v_call: TRBV4-3
j_call: TRBJ2-7
d_call: .
clone_size: .

cdr3_aa: CASSLDPTGELFF
cdr3_nt: TGTGCCAGCAGCTTGGACCCCACCGGGGAGCTGTTTTTT
v_call: TRBV7-8
j_call: TRBJ2-2
d_call: .
clone_size: .

cdr3_aa: CASSIGSGFDYEQYF
cdr3_nt: TGTGCCAGTAGTATAGGGTCGGGGTTTGACTACGAGCAGTACTTC
v_call: TRBV19
j_call: TRBJ2-7
d_call: .
clone_size: .

cdr3_aa: CASSQPETSGAQRSYEQYF
cdr3_nt: TGCGCCAGCAGTCAACCGGAGACTAGCGGGGCCCAACGCTCCTACGAGCAGTACTTC
v_call: TRBV23-1
j_call: TRBJ2-7
d_call: TRBD2
clone_size: .

cdr3_aa: CASSLGPNEQFF
cdr3_nt: TGCGCCAGCAGCTTGGGGCCCAATGAGCAGTTCTTC
v_call: TRBV5-1
j_call: TRBJ2-1
d_call: .
clone_size: .

cdr3_aa: CASSDTGGATDTQYF
cdr3_nt: TGTGCCAGCAGTGACACGGGTGGGGCTACGGATACGCAGTATTTT
v_call: TRBV6-4
j_call: TRBJ2-3
d_call: .
clone_size: once